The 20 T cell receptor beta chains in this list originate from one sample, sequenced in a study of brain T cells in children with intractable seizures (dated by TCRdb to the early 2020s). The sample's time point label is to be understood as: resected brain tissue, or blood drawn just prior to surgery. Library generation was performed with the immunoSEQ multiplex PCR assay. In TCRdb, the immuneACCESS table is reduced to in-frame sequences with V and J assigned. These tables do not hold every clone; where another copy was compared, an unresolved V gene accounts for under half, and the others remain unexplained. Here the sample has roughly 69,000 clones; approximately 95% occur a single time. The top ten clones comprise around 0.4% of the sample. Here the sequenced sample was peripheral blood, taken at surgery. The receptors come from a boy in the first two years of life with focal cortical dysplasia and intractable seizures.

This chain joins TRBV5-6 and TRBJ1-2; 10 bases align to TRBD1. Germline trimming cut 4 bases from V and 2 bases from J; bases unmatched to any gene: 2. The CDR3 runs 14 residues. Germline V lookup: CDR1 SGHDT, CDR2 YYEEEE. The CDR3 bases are TGTGCCAGCAGCGGGGGACAGGGGAACTATGGCTACACCTTC. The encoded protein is CASSGGQGNYGYTF. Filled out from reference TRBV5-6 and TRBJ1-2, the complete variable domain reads DAGVTQSPTHLIKTRGQQVTLRCSPKSGHDTVSWYQQALGQGPQFIFQYYEEEERQRGNFPDRFSGHQFPNYSSELNVNALLLGDSALYLCASSGGQGNYGYTFGSGTRLTVV.

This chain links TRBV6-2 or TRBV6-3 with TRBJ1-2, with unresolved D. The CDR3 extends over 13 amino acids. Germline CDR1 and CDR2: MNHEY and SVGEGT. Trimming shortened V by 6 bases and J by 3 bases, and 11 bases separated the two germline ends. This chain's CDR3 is CASSRENYYGYTF. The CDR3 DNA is TGTGCCAGCAGCCGGGAGAACTACTATGGCTACACCTTC.

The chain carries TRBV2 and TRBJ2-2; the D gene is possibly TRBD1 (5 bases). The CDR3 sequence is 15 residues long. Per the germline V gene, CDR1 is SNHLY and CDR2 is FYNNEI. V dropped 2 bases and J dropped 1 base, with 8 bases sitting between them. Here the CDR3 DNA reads TGTGCCAGCAGTGAAAGCAGGGTGAACACCGGGGAGCTGTTTTTT. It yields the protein CASSESRVNTGELFF.

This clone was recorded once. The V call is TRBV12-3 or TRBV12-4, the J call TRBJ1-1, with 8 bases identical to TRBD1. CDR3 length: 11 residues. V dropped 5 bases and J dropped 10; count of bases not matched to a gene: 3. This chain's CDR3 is CASSGQGVAFF. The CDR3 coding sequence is TGTGCCAGCAGTGGACAGGGAGTAGCTTTCTTT.

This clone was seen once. CDR3 region: CATSRDLGQKRGDQPQHF. Here the CDR3 DNA reads TGTGCCACCAGCAGAGACCTGGGACAGAAGAGGGGTGATCAGCCCCAGCATTTT. The V and J genes are TRBV15 and TRBJ1-5; TRBD1 aligns across 7 bases. J gave up 5 bases and V 0 bases, and 13 bases lay outside the gene matches. Germline V gene data show CDR1 as LNHNV and CDR2 as YYDKDF (reference sequence). The CDR3 sequence is 18 residues long.

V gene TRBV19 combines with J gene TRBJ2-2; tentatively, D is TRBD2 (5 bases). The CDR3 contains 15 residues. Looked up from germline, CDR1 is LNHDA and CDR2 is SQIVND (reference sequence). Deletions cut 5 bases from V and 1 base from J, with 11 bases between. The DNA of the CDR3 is TGTGCCAGTAGTCCCCCACGGGGGAACACCGGGGAGCTGTTTTTT. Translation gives CASSPPRGNTGELFF.

DNA for the CDR3: TGTGCCAGCAGCCTTCGCGGGGGCGAAACCGGGGAGCTGTTTTTT. The encoded protein is CASSLRGGETGELFF. The rearrangement joins TRBV3-1 (or the pseudogene TRBV3-2) to TRBJ2-2; a possible D gene is TRBD2 (7 bases). CDR1 is LGHDT, CDR2 YNNKEL, per germline (reference sequence). V shed 4 bases and J shed 5 bases, with 14 bases lying between them. The CDR3 has 15 amino acids.

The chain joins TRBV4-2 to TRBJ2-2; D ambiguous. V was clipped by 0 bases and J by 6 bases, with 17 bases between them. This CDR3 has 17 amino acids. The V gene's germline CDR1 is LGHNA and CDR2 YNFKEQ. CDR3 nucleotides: TGTGCCAGCAGCCAAGAACCTCGCGCGGAGTGGGCCGGGGAGCTGTTTTTT. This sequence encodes CASSQEPRAEWAGELFF.

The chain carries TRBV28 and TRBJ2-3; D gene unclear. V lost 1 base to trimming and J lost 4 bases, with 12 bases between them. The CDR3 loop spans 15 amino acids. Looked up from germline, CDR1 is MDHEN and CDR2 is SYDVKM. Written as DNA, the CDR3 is TGTGCCAGCAGTTTATCAGATACGGATTCAGATACGCAGTATTTT. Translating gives CASSLSDTDSDTQYF. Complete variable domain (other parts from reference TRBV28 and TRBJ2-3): DVKVTQSSRYLVKRTGEKVFLECVQDMDHENMFWYRQDPGLGLRLIYFSYDVKMKEKGDIPEGYSVSREKKERFSLILESASTNQTSMYLCASSLSDTDSDTQYFGPGTRLTVL.

CDR3: CASSKAGKATNEKLFF. CDR3 in DNA: TGTGCCAGCAGTAAGGCCGGGAAAGCAACTAATGAAAAACTGTTTTTT. The rearrangement links TRBV28 to TRBJ1-4, with D unclear. Germline V lookup: CDR1 MDHEN, CDR2 SYDVKM. CDR3 size: 16 residues. Trimming pared 5 bases from V and 0 bases from J, leaving 13 bases between.

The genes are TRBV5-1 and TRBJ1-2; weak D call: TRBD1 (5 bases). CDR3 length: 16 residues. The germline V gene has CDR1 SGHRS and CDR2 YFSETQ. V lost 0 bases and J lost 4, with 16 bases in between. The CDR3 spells CASSLVFAGLSYGYTF. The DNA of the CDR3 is TGCGCCAGCAGCTTGGTTTTCGCAGGGTTAAGCTATGGCTACACCTTC.

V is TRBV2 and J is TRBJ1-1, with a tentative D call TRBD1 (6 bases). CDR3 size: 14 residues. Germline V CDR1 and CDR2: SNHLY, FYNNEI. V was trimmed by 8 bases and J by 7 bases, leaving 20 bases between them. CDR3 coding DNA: TGTGCCAGCCGACCACAGGGCGTTCGGAATGAAGCTTTCTTT. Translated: CASRPQGVRNEAFF.

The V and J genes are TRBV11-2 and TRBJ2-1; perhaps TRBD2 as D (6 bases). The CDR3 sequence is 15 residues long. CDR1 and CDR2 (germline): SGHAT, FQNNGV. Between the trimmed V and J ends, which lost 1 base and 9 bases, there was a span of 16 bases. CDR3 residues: CASSLVRGRWVEQFF. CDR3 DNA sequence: TGTGCCAGCAGCTTAGTTCGGGGGAGGTGGGTTGAGCAGTTCTTC.

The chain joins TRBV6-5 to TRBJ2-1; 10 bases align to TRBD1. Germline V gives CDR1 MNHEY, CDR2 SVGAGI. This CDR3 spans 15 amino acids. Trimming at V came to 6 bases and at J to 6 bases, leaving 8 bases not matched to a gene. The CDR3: CASSRGTGVRNEQFF. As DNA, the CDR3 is TGTGCCAGCAGCAGGGGGACAGGGGTTCGCAATGAGCAGTTCTTC.

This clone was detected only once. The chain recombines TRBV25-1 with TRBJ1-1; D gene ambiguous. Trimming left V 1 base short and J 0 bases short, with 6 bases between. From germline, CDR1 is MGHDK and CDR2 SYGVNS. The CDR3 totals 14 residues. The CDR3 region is CASSESPVNTEAFF. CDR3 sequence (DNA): TGTGCCAGCAGTGAATCCCCCGTGAACACTGAAGCTTTCTTT.

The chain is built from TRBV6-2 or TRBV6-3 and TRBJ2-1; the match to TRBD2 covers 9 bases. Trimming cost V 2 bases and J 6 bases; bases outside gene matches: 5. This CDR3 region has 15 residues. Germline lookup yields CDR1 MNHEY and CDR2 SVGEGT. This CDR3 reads CASSYGAGGINEQFF. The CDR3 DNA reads TGTGCCAGCAGTTACGGCGCGGGGGGGATCAATGAGCAGTTCTTC.

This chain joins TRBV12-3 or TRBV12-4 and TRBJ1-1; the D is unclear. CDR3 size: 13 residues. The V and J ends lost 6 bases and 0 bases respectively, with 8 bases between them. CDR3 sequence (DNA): TGTGCCAGCAGCGACACATTGAACACTGAAGCTTTCTTT. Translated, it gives CASSDTLNTEAFF.

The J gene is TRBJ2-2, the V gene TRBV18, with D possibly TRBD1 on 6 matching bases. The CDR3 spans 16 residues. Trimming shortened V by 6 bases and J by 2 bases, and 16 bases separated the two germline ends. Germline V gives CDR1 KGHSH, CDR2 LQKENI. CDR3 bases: TGTGCCAGCTCCCTGAAACTACAGGGTAACACCGGGGAGCTGTTTTTT. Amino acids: CASSLKLQGNTGELFF.

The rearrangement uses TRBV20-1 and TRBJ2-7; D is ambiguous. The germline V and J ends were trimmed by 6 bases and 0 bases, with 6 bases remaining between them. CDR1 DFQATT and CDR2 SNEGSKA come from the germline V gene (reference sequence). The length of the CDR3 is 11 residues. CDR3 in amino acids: CSATTSYEQYF. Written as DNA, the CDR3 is TGCAGTGCCACCACCTCCTACGAGCAGTACTTC.

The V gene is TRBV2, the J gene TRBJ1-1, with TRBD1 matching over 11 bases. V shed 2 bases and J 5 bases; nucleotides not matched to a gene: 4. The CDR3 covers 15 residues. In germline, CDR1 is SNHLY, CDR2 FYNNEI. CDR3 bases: TGTGCCAGCAGTGAATTGGGACAGGGGGTAACTGAAGCTTTCTTT. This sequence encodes CASSELGQGVTEAFF.